Each of the 14 T cell receptor beta chains below was sequenced from the same sample in a study of human T cells and chemical hapten exposure (dated by TCRdb to 2020 to 2023). The library was produced with RACE. The sequencing machine was a NextSeq 500. TCRdb took the public reads, trimmed them with fastp at Q25, ran MiXCR for clone calling and kept in-frame beta chains. Each CDR3 protein appears once, grouped with its most common genes and DNA. The sample includes around 130,000 distinct CDR3 sequences, with approximately 9.1% observed a single time. Jointly, the top ten make up 1.5% to 2% of the sample. Reading the label with the study, this specimen's time point is: healthy volunteer bleed at 2 weeks. Unfractionated whole blood was collected in Tempus Blood RNA tubes, and total RNA was extracted from that blood. The sequencing input was whole blood. The receptor set was obtained from a male donor in good health. Some clones in this sample may be carry-over from other donors' samples.

This clonotype has only a few counts. The chain uses TRBV12-3 or TRBV12-4 and TRBJ1-4, with 8 nucleotides matching TRBD1. V was clipped by 5 bases and J by 4 bases; unmatched bases: 3. The CDR3 is made up of 14 amino acids. The CDR3 DNA is TGTGCCAGCAGTATGGGACAGGTTAATGAAAAACTGTTTTTT. Translated, it gives CASSMGQVNEKLFF.

The sample holds a few counts of this clonotype. J is TRBJ1-1 and V is TRBV19, with D unclear. Trimming took off 6 bases at V and 4 bases at J, with 18 bases between the two ends. The CDR3 is 15 residues long. Per germline, CDR1 LNHDA and CDR2 SQIVND (reference sequence). The chain's CDR3 is CASSLVEGLGTEAFF. CDR3 nucleotides: TGTGCCAGTAGCCTAGTTGAGGGCCTGGGCACTGAAGCTTTCTTT.

This clonotype was counted only a few times. V is TRBV3-1 and J is TRBJ2-7, with D possibly matching TRBD2 (6 bases). The V end lost 3 bases, the J end lost 3 bases, and 12 bases lay between the germline ends. The CDR3 contains 14 residues. Germline V gene data show CDR1 as LGHDT and CDR2 as YNNKEL (reference sequence). CDR3 sequence reads: CASSQGRSGYEQYF. The CDR3 bases are TGTGCCAGCAGCCAGGGGAGGAGCGGCTACGAGCAGTACTTC.

V gene TRBV4-3 combines with J gene TRBJ2-1, with TRBD2 matching 8 bases. Germline loops: CDR1 LGHNA, CDR2 YSLEER. The CDR3 loop spans 20 amino acids. V lost 0 bases and J lost 2; bases outside the gene matches: 15. The CDR3 loop is CASSQDRAGANYKAYNEQFF. CDR3 in DNA: TGCGCCAGCAGCCAAGATCGAGCGGGGGCCAACTATAAAGCCTACAATGAGCAGTTCTTC.

This clonotype was detected ten times or more. The chain has TRBV24-1 and TRBJ2-1, with D perhaps TRBD2 (6 bases). This CDR3 is 14 amino acids long. Per germline, CDR1 KGHDR and CDR2 SFDVKD. The V end was cut by 6 bases, the J end by 1 base, with 9 bases between. Here the CDR3 DNA reads TGTGCCACCAGTAGCGCGGGATCCTACAATGAGCAGTTCTTC. Its translation is CATSSAGSYNEQFF.

This clonotype occurred many times. The rearrangement links TRBV2 to TRBJ1-1, with D possibly matching TRBD1 (5 bases). Trimming removed 6 bases from V and 6 bases from J, with 17 bases in between. This CDR3 region has 14 residues. From germline, CDR1 is SNHLY and CDR2 FYNNEI. The CDR3 loop is CASRGTENNAEAFF. The DNA of the CDR3 is TGTGCCAGCAGGGGGACCGAAAATAACGCTGAAGCTTTCTTT.

This clonotype turned up a few times. This chain connects TRBV20-1 to TRBJ1-5, with 12 bases that match TRBD1. This CDR3 has 18 amino acids. After removal of 0 bases from V and 2 bases from J, the junction contained 8 bases not matched to a gene. Germline assignment: CDR1 DFQATT and CDR2 SNEGSKA (reference sequence). The CDR3 DNA follows: TGCAGTGCTAGAGAGTGGGGGACAGGGGGCGCAGGCAATCAGCCCCAGCATTTT. Translation: CSAREWGTGGAGNQPQHF.

This clonotype was recorded a few times. This chain joins TRBV12-3 or TRBV12-4 and TRBJ1-5; D is perhaps TRBD1 (5 bases). The CDR3 is 14 residues long. V was pared by 7 bases and J by 6 bases, with 16 bases between. The CDR3 region is CASKQGAYVQPQHF. The CDR3 region has the DNA TGTGCCAGCAAGCAAGGGGCCTATGTTCAGCCCCAGCATTTT.

The chain combines TRBV5-1 with TRBJ2-7, with 11 bases identical to TRBD2. This CDR3 is 15 amino acids long. V shed 0 bases and J 4 bases; nucleotides not matched to a gene: 3. The germline gives CDR1 SGHRS, CDR2 YFSETQ. CDR3: CASSLEPSGRYEQYF. The CDR3 region has the DNA TGCGCCAGCAGCTTGGAACCTAGCGGGAGGTACGAGCAGTACTTC.

This clonotype was found many times. The chain joins TRBV20-1 to TRBJ1-1, with 8 bases identical to TRBD1. Germline loops: CDR1 DFQATT, CDR2 SNEGSKA (reference sequence). This CDR3 has 16 residues. J was trimmed by 7 bases and V by 4 bases; bases with no gene match: 17. The DNA for the CDR3 is TGCAGTGCTAAAGAGACAGGGGCTGGGGAGTGGGGTGAAGCTTTCTTT. It yields the protein CSAKETGAGEWGEAFF.

This chain uses TRBV12-3 or TRBV12-4 with TRBJ1-1, with 8 bases lining up with TRBD1. V lost 6 bases to trimming and J lost 6 bases; unmatched junction nucleotides: 6. The CDR3 has 13 amino acids. The CDR3 reads CASRSDRESEAFF. The CDR3 DNA reads TGTGCCAGCAGATCGGACAGGGAGTCTGAAGCTTTCTTT.

The CDR3 sequence is CASSHRGTAHYGYTF. The CDR3 DNA reads as TGTGCCAGCAGCCACAGGGGCACTGCTCATTATGGCTACACCTTC. The V and J genes are TRBV7-8 and TRBJ1-2, with 7 bases that match TRBD1. The CDR3 is 15 residues long. The V gene end was trimmed by 5 bases and the J gene end by 5 bases; junction bases not matched to a gene: 11. From germline, CDR1 is SGHVS and CDR2 FQNEAQ.

This clonotype turned up a few times. The gene calls are TRBV15 and TRBJ2-7, with 10 bases lining up with TRBD2. J gave up 4 bases and V 8 bases, and 8 bases lay outside the gene matches. Germline CDR1 and CDR2: LNHNV and YYDKDF (reference sequence). The CDR3 has 14 residues. CDR3 DNA: TGTGCCACCGCGGGGACAGCGGGGGGGTACGAGCAGTACTTC. Amino acids: CATAGTAGGYEQYF.

This clonotype showed up just a few times. The genes are TRBV7-9 and TRBJ2-7; TRBD2 matches 14 bases. After removal of 6 bases from V and 1 base from J, the junction contained 8 bases not matched to a gene. This CDR3 has 17 residues. Germline-derived CDR1 and CDR2 are SEHNR and FQNEAQ (reference sequence). CDR3 region: CASSSTSGRAFSYEQYF. The CDR3 DNA reads TGTGCCAGCAGTTCGACTAGCGGGAGGGCCTTTTCCTACGAGCAGTACTTC.